The 18 T cell receptor beta chains reported below all come from one sample, sequenced in a study of T-cell reconstitution after alpha-beta-depleted transplantation in children. Construction of the TCRbeta library involved unique molecular identifiers. TCRdb ran MiXCR on the PCR reads and lists one entry per CDR3 protein. The sample lists 450,000 to 600,000 distinct CDR3 sequences, approximately 13% occurring once. The sequenced sample was PBMCs, mostly from graft donor cells, obtained 360 days after TCRalphabeta/CD19-depleted stem cell transplant. The receptors were gathered from a male patient under 18 who had a stem cell transplant for acute myeloid leukemia, so the T cells may come from the graft donor.

This clonotype was detected a few times. This chain uses TRBV24-1 with TRBJ2-1; D is ambiguous. Trimming stripped 4 bases from V and 3 bases from J, with 9 bases between. The germline CDR1 and CDR2 sequences are KGHDR and SFDVKD. The CDR3 totals 14 residues. The CDR3 nucleotides read TGTGCCACCAGTGACGATCCGGGCTACAATGAGCAGTTCTTC. This encodes CATSDDPGYNEQFF.

The genes are TRBV4-2 and TRBJ2-1; tentatively, D is TRBD2 (6 bases). V gave up 1 base and J gave up 8 bases, with 12 bases separating them. The CDR3 covers 14 residues. Germline CDR1 and CDR2: LGHNA and YNFKEQ. CDR3 protein: CASSQGRASDEQFF. The CDR3 nucleotides read TGTGCCAGCAGCCAAGGGCGCGCTAGCGATGAGCAGTTCTTC.

The sample holds many counts of this clonotype. CDR3: CASSQGPSAGANVLTF. The DNA of the CDR3 is TGTGCCAGCAGCCAAGGCCCCTCAGCGGGGGCCAACGTCCTGACTTTC. The chain recombines TRBV4-2 with TRBJ2-6; no clear D. CDR3 length: 16 residues. CDR1 LGHNA and CDR2 YNFKEQ come from the germline V gene. The V gene lost 1 base and the J gene lost 4 bases, with 11 bases spanning the gap.

The rearrangement links TRBV18 to TRBJ2-1, with 7 nucleotides matching TRBD1. The J segment lost 8 bases and the V segment lost 1 base, leaving 8 bases of the junction unmatched. The germline gives CDR1 KGHSH, CDR2 LQKENI. This CDR3 has 15 amino acids. The CDR3 loop is CASSPRLGQVDEQFF. The CDR3 DNA is TGTGCCAGCTCACCACGTCTTGGACAGGTAGATGAGCAGTTCTTC.

The genes are TRBV18 and TRBJ1-5; D is unclear. The CDR3 has 16 residues. The V end lost 1 base, the J end lost 7 bases, and 17 bases lay between the germline ends. The germline gives CDR1 KGHSH, CDR2 LQKENI. The CDR3 coding sequence is TGTGCCAGCTCACCACTGCCGACCCTAGCCGGGCAGCCCCAGCATTTT. This codes for CASSPLPTLAGQPQHF.

The chain combines TRBV20-1 with TRBJ2-2; D possibly corresponds to TRBD2 (6 bases). Per the germline V gene, CDR1 is DFQATT and CDR2 is SNEGSKA (reference sequence). The CDR3 runs 16 residues. The V and J ends lost 0 bases and 6 bases respectively, with 17 bases between them. The chain's CDR3 is CSARDLSREWAGELFF. The CDR3 nucleotides are TGCAGTGCTAGAGATCTTAGTCGGGAGTGGGCCGGGGAGCTGTTTTTT.

The sample holds many counts of this clonotype. The J gene is TRBJ2-3, the V gene TRBV27; D perhaps matches TRBD1 (5 bases). CDR3 size: 14 residues. Germline assignment: CDR1 MNHEY and CDR2 SMNVEV (reference sequence). Trimming shortened V by 1 base and J by 6 bases, and 11 bases separated the two germline ends. CDR3 amino acids: CASSLWGRRDTQYF. CDR3 nucleotides: TGTGCCAGCAGTTTATGGGGCCGACGCGATACGCAGTATTTT.

The rearrangement links TRBV6-2 or TRBV6-3 to TRBJ2-5; D is ambiguous. CDR1 and CDR2 from the germline V gene are MNHEY and SVGEGT. The CDR3 totals 16 residues. V was shortened by 2 bases and J by 4 bases, with 17 bases between the two germline ends. The CDR3 bases are TGTGCCAGCAGTTACGGACCCAGAGTTATAAGAGAGACCCAGTACTTC. Its protein is CASSYGPRVIRETQYF.

This clonotype was seen a few times. This sequence joins TRBV24-1 and TRBJ2-3, with 9 bases aligning to TRBD1. This CDR3 region has 16 residues. V shed 6 bases, J shed 5 bases, and the junction held 11 bases outside the gene matches. The germline V gene encodes CDR1 KGHDR and CDR2 SFDVKD. The CDR3 DNA reads as TGTGCCACCAGTCACTCCTCCGGGACAGGGATAGATACGCAGTATTTT. This gives the protein CATSHSSGTGIDTQYF.

The rearrangement links TRBV29-1 to TRBJ1-1; D is undetermined. The CDR3 length is 15 residues. Trimming took 6 bases from V and 0 from J, leaving 17 bases between them. CDR1 and CDR2 (germline): SQVTM, ANQGSEA. CDR3 DNA sequence: TGCAGCGTAGTCTTCCCCGGCCCGATGAACACTGAAGCTTTCTTT. Protein product: CSVVFPGPMNTEAFF.

In DNA form, the CDR3 reads TGTGCCAGCAGCTTAGATGGGGGGGGAAGGGACATTCAGTACTTC. Amino acids: CASSLDGGGRDIQYF. The chain recombines TRBV11-2 with TRBJ2-4, with TRBD2 matching 7 bases. The ends lost 0 bases at V and 8 bases at J; junction bases unmatched: 7. The germline V gene has CDR1 SGHAT and CDR2 FQNNGV. The CDR3 is made up of 15 amino acids.

This clonotype has ten or more counts. V usage is TRBV5-1 and J usage is TRBJ2-1; D may be TRBD1 (5 bases). The germline gives CDR1 SGHRS, CDR2 YFSETQ. Trimming took 4 bases from V and 2 from J, leaving 10 bases between them. CDR3 length: 14 amino acids. The CDR3, as DNA: TGCGCCAGCAGCACCGGACAAACCTACAATGAGCAGTTCTTC. Translated: CASSTGQTYNEQFF.

This clonotype was observed a handful of times. This rearrangement joins TRBV29-1 to TRBJ2-7, with D perhaps matching TRBD1 or TRBD2 (5 bases each). The CDR3 consists of 13 residues. Germline CDR1 SQVTM, CDR2 ANQGSEA. The germline V and J ends were trimmed by 6 bases and 4 bases, with 16 bases remaining between them. The CDR3 DNA is TGCAGCGTCCAGGGAGTGTTAACGTACGAGCAGTACTTC. Its translation: CSVQGVLTYEQYF.

This clonotype was recorded many times. The chain is built from TRBV14 and TRBJ2-7, with 9 bases matching TRBD1. The V gene end was trimmed by 6 bases and the J gene end by 5 bases; junction bases not matched to a gene: 8. The CDR3 runs to 14 residues. Germline CDR1 is SGHDN and CDR2 is FVKESK. The CDR3, as DNA: TGTGCCAGCAGACCCTCCGGGACAGGGAACGAGCAGTACTTC. This codes for CASRPSGTGNEQYF.

At least ten counts were recorded for this clonotype. The chain has TRBV9 and TRBJ2-1, with unresolved D. The CDR3 is 17 amino acids. With 3 bases removed from V and 3 bases from J, the gap between germline ends came to 19 bases. Germline V gene data show CDR1 as SGDLS and CDR2 as YYNGEE. The CDR3 is CASSALRAETHYNEQFF. CDR3 DNA sequence: TGTGCCAGCAGCGCCCTACGGGCTGAGACCCACTACAATGAGCAGTTCTTC.

The rearrangement joins TRBV20-1 to TRBJ2-7; no definite D call. The CDR3 consists of 15 residues. Between the trimmed V and J ends, which lost 1 base and 2 bases, there was a span of 15 bases. The germline V gene encodes CDR1 DFQATT and CDR2 SNEGSKA (reference sequence). The CDR3 is CSARAKGILAYEQYF. DNA for the CDR3: TGCAGTGCTAGAGCCAAGGGCATTCTCGCCTACGAGCAGTACTTC.

This clonotype has only a few counts. J is TRBJ2-5 and V is TRBV10-3; 8 bases line up with TRBD1. Germline V gene lookup returns CDR1 ENHRY and CDR2 SYGVKD. The V and J ends lost 6 bases and 2 bases, in that order; junction bases with no gene match: 8. The CDR3 runs 15 residues. CDR3 DNA: TGTGCCATCAGCGCCACAGGGGGGCATCAAGAGACCCAGTACTTC. Its translation: CAISATGGHQETQYF.

This clonotype has only a few counts. The V call is TRBV5-1, the J call TRBJ2-7; TRBD2 matches 8 bases. Germline assignment: CDR1 SGHRS and CDR2 YFSETQ. The J segment lost 2 bases and the V segment lost 0 bases, leaving 10 bases of the junction unmatched. The CDR3 has 17 amino acids. Written as DNA, the CDR3 is TGCGCCAGCAGCTTGGCCCCAAGCGGGAGAGAGCCCTACGAGCAGTACTTC. This encodes CASSLAPSGREPYEQYF.